These T cell receptor beta chains were read from a single sample in a study. Here immunoSEQ multiplex PCR was the method, and the copy in TCRdb shows in-frame clones only, minus some. The repertoire holds about 50,000 clones, with approximately 93% as singletons. The material sequenced was PBMCs. The source is a man aged 40-55 years with rheumatoid arthritis. Both conserved end residues are part of each CDR3. D genes are given only for firm matches. Where a row states a size, it is once, few, many or the class of an expanded clone; other rows omit it.

TRBV29-1	TRBJ2-4	NA	once	CSVAWLAKNIQYF	TGCAGCGTGGCCTGGCTAGCCAAAAACATTCAGTACTTC
TRBV27	TRBJ1-3	NA	NA	CASSLKYSGNTIYF	TGTGCCAGCAGTTTAAAGTACTCTGGAAACACCATATATTTT
TRBV5-1	TRBJ1-2	TRBD1	NA	CASSHGTGPYGYTF	TGCGCCAGCAGCCACGGGACAGGCCCCTATGGCTACACCTTC
TRBV7-2	TRBJ1-2	NA	NA	CASSLAREDGYTF	TGTGCCAGCAGCTTAGCCAGGGAGGATGGCTACACCTTC
TRBV5-1	TRBJ2-5	NA	NA	CASSWDLKETQYF	TGCGCCAGCAGCTGGGACTTGAAAGAGACCCAGTACTTC
TRBV4-2	TRBJ2-2	TRBD1	NA	CASSQPRQGPGELFF	TGTGCCAGCAGCCAACCCCGACAGGGGCCCGGGGAGCTGTTTTTT
TRBV10-3	TRBJ2-7	NA	NA	CAISEDLSGTTFSYEQYF	TGTGCCATCAGTGAGGACCTCTCCGGGACAACCTTTTCCTACGAGCAGTACTTC
TRBV10-2	TRBJ2-1	TRBD2	NA	CASTSGTSGYEQFF	TGCGCCAGCACATCCGGGACTAGCGGATATGAGCAGTTCTTC
TRBV2	TRBJ1-1	NA	few	CASSEGQTPEAFF	TGTGCCAGCAGTGAAGGACAGACACCTGAAGCTTTCTTT
TRBV19	TRBJ2-5	NA	NA	CASSGGRGRQETQYF	TGTGCCAGTAGTGGGGGCAGAGGGAGACAAGAGACCCAGTACTTC
TRBV12-3/TRBV12-4	TRBJ2-2	NA	NA	CASSSDTGELFF	TGTGCCAGCAGTAGCGACACCGGGGAGCTGTTTTTT
TRBV5-8	TRBJ2-4	NA	NA	CASSPSWRSGVAKNIQYF	TGTGCCAGCAGCCCCTCGTGGCGGAGCGGAGTAGCCAAAAACATTCAGTACTTC
TRBV21-1	TRBJ2-2	NA	NA	CASSKALAGNTGELFF	TGTGCCAGCAGCAAAGCACTAGCGGGTAACACCGGGGAGCTGTTTTTT
TRBV6-2/TRBV6-3	TRBJ2-7	NA	NA	CASSYTGSESYEQYF	TGTGCCAGCAGCTATACAGGGTCGGAGTCCTACGAGCAGTACTTC
TRBV18	TRBJ2-7	NA	NA	CASSPGDQSSYEQYF	TGTGCCAGCTCACCAGGGGACCAGAGCTCCTACGAGCAGTACTTC
TRBV5-1	TRBJ2-5	TRBD1	once	CASSLIQGVRGQETQYF	TGCGCCAGCAGCTTGATACAGGGGGTTAGAGGGCAAGAGACCCAGTACTTC
TRBV4-1	TRBJ2-1	NA	NA	CASSQFYNEQFF	TGCGCCAGCAGCCAGTTCTATAATGAGCAGTTCTTC
TRBV6-5	TRBJ1-4	NA	once	CASSYTTGIGEKLFF	TGTGCCAGCAGTTACACGACCGGAATAGGCGAAAAACTGTTTTTT
TRBV6-5	TRBJ1-2	NA	NA	CASSYSYRANYGYTF	TGTGCCAGCAGTTACTCTTACAGAGCTAACTATGGCTACACCTTC
TRBV12-3/TRBV12-4	TRBJ2-7	NA	NA	CASSAGPANEQYF	TGTGCCAGCAGTGCTGGTCCCGCCAACGAGCAGTACTTC
TRBV29-1	TRBJ1-5	TRBD1	NA	CSASGQGFDNQPQHF	TGCAGCGCTTCCGGACAGGGGTTCGACAATCAGCCCCAGCATTTT
TRBV14	TRBJ2-7	TRBD2	NA	CASSHLSGRALYEQYF	TGTGCCAGCAGCCATCTCAGCGGGAGGGCTTTGTACGAGCAGTACTTC
TRBV18	TRBJ2-5	TRBD2	NA	CASSPGGRGETQYF	TGTGCCAGCTCACCAGGCGGGAGGGGAGAGACCCAGTACTTC
TRBV19	TRBJ2-7	NA	NA	CASSTRTAYEQYF	TGTGCCAGTAGTACAAGGACAGCTTACGAGCAGTACTTC
TRBV7-8	TRBJ2-1	NA	NA	CASSLVGEWPRTYNEQFF	TGTGCCAGCAGCTTAGTAGGAGAGTGGCCCCGAACCTACAATGAGCAGTTCTTC
TRBV13	TRBJ2-1	NA	few	CASSLEGDPSYNEQFF	TGTGCCAGCAGTTTGGAGGGGGACCCCTCCTACAATGAGCAGTTCTTC
TRBV5-1	TRBJ2-3	TRBD2	NA	CASSPLAGGTDTQYF	TGCGCCAGCAGTCCTCTAGCGGGGGGTACAGATACGCAGTATTTT
TRBV5-5	TRBJ1-5	NA	NA	CASSPFGQPQHF	TGTGCCAGCAGCCCGTTCGGGCAGCCCCAGCATTTT
TRBV2	TRBJ1-4	TRBD1	few	CASKGQGAANEKLFF	TGTGCCAGCAAAGGACAGGGGGCTGCTAATGAAAAACTGTTTTTT
TRBV14	TRBJ1-1	NA	NA	CASSLGGNTEAFF	TGTGCCAGCAGCCTCGGAGGGAACACTGAAGCTTTCTTT
TRBV30	TRBJ1-5	NA	NA	CAYEQGEMQPQHF	TGTGCTTATGAACAAGGGGAGATGCAGCCCCAGCATTTT
TRBV2	TRBJ2-2	TRBD2	NA	CASSLAGDTGELFF	TGTGCCAGCAGTTTAGCGGGGGACACCGGGGAGCTGTTTTTT